These T cell receptor beta chains were read from a single sample in a study of blood T cell repertoires in COVID-19. TCRdb's table, derived via immunoSEQ multiplex PCR, lists solely in-frame clones and lacks some. The sample consists of a few hundred thousand clones, about nine tenths of them appearing once. Material: PBMCs or T cells enriched from blood (not recorded which). These receptors originate from a human donor in a cohort exposed to, infected with or recovered from COVID-19 (not recorded which). The donor label of this sample is uncertain. The CDR3 runs from the conserved cysteine through the conserved F or W. A D gene is named only where the DNA matches it firmly. Part of the rows lack a size; the others show once, few, many or a class for expanded clones.

J,D,V,size,DNA,CDR3
TRBJ1-6,-,TRBV30,few,TGTGCCTGGAGTGGGGGAACAGGGAATTCACCCCTCCACTTT,CAWSGGTGNSPLHF
TRBJ1-2,-,TRBV6-5,-,TGTGCCAGCAGTCATGAGGGTGGCTACACCTTC,CASSHEGGYTF
TRBJ1-5,TRBD1,TRBV18,-,TGTGCCAGCTCACCCGGGACAGGATTCAATCAGCCCCAGCATTTT,CASSPGTGFNQPQHF
TRBJ1-3,-,TRBV7-6,few,TGTGCCAGCAGCTTATTCCGGGGGTACGACTCTGGAAACACCATATATTTT,CASSLFRGYDSGNTIYF
TRBJ1-1,TRBD1,TRBV2,-,TGTGCCAGCACTGGACAGGGGGCGTACACTGAAGCTTTCTTT,CASTGQGAYTEAFF
TRBJ1-2,-,TRBV6-1,-,TGTGCCAGCAGTGAGGGTTTAGGGGACTATGGCTACACCTTC,CASSEGLGDYGYTF
TRBJ2-3,-,TRBV18,once,TGTGCCAGCTCATCACTCTTCAGGGTCCCGGGCACAGATACGCAGTATTTT,CASSSLFRVPGTDTQYF
TRBJ2-2,-,TRBV9,-,TGTGCCAGCAGCCCCCGGCGGGGATACGGTTTACGGGACACCGGGGAGCTGTTTTTT,CASSPRRGYGLRDTGELFF
TRBJ1-3,-,TRBV3-1/TRBV3-2,few,TGTGCCAGCAGCCAAGAGCAGCAGGGGGGAAACACCATATATTTT,CASSQEQQGGNTIYF
TRBJ1-1,TRBD1,TRBV19,-,TGTGCCAGCATTGGACAGGGGAACACTGAAGCTTTCTTT,CASIGQGNTEAFF
TRBJ2-7,-,TRBV6-1,-,TGTGCCAGCAGTGAACAGGAGGTCTACGAGCAGTACTTC,CASSEQEVYEQYF
TRBJ1-4,-,TRBV19,-,TGTGCCAGTAGACACTCGACAGGCGGTAATGAAAAACTGTTTTTT,CASRHSTGGNEKLFF
TRBJ1-5,-,TRBV25-1,-,TGTGCCAGCAGCGATGACAGGACTTATCAGCCCCAGCATTTT,CASSDDRTYQPQHF
TRBJ1-2,TRBD1,TRBV7-2,-,TGTGCCAGCAGGTTCACAGGGGTAGTATATGGCTACACCTTC,CASRFTGVVYGYTF
TRBJ2-7,TRBD1,TRBV30,-,TGTGCCTGGAGTGACCGGGACAGCTCCTACGAGCAGTACTTC,CAWSDRDSSYEQYF
TRBJ1-1,-,TRBV10-3,-,TGTGCCATCAGCCTCAGGGGCCTGAACACTGAAGCTTTCTTT,CAISLRGLNTEAFF
TRBJ2-2,TRBD2,TRBV4-1,-,TGCGCCAGCAGCCAAGGATTCCGACCGGGACTACACCAAATTAACACCGGGGAGCTGTTTTTT,CASSQGFRPGLHQINTGELFF
TRBJ1-1,TRBD1,TRBV11-2,-,TGTGCCAGCAGCTCACGACGACAGGGGGGCACTGAAGCTTTCTTT,CASSSRRQGGTEAFF
TRBJ1-2,TRBD1,TRBV10-3,-,TGTGCCATCAGTGAAGGGACAGGGATTGGCGGCTACACCTTC,CAISEGTGIGGYTF
TRBJ1-1,TRBD1,TRBV19,-,TGTGCCAGTAGTATACCTAGACAGGGTATCACTGAAGCTTTCTTT,CASSIPRQGITEAFF
TRBJ2-4,-,TRBV21-1,-,TGTGCCAGCAGCGAGAGGACAGGGGGCCTTGGGGGAGGCAAAAACATTCAGTACTTC,CASSERTGGLGGGKNIQYF
TRBJ2-1,TRBD2,TRBV3-1/TRBV3-2,-,TGTGCCAGCAGCCAAGGGGTGGGGGGGACCTACGATGAGCAGTTCTTC,CASSQGVGGTYDEQFF
TRBJ1-1,-,TRBV2,-,TGTGCCAGCAGGAGGGACACCAGCTCGAACACTGAAGCTTTCTTT,CASRRDTSSNTEAFF
TRBJ2-2,-,TRBV7-3,-,TGTGCCAGCAGCCTCCGGGGGACGGGGAACACCGGGGAGCTGTTTTTT,CASSLRGTGNTGELFF
TRBJ1-4,TRBD1,TRBV5-4,-,TGTGCCAGCAGCTTGGGGGACAGGGCTGAAAAACTGTTTTTT,CASSLGDRAEKLFF
TRBJ1-1,-,TRBV14,once,TGTGCCAGCAGCCAAGCTCCCCTCGGGCGTCTTCAGGGGCGTTGGTTCGCTGAAGCTTTCTTT,CASSQAPLGRLQGRWFAEAFF
TRBJ1-1,-,TRBV10-3,-,TGTGCCATCAGACAGGGAATGAACACTGAAGCTTTCTTT,CAIRQGMNTEAFF
TRBJ1-5,-,TRBV5-8,-,TGTGCCAGCAGCTTGGACAGTAATCAGCCCCAGCATTTT,CASSLDSNQPQHF
TRBJ2-7,TRBD1,TRBV14,-,TGTGCCAGCAGCCGGGACAGCCCCTTCGAGCAGTACTTC,CASSRDSPFEQYF
TRBJ2-3,TRBD2,TRBV4-2,-,TGTGCCAGCAGCCAAGATACCGGGGGGAAAAGCACAGATACGCAGTATTTT,CASSQDTGGKSTDTQYF
TRBJ1-4,-,TRBV5-4,-,TGTGCCAGCAGCCTAGGACAGAGGAATGAAAAACTGTTTTTT,CASSLGQRNEKLFF
TRBJ1-3,TRBD1,TRBV6-6,once,TGTGCCAGCAGTTACGAGACAGGGGGAAACACCATATATTTT,CASSYETGGNTIYF
TRBJ1-1,-,TRBV9,once,TGTGCCAGCAGCGTAGCGGGGGGCAGTGAAACTGAAGCTTTCTTT,CASSVAGGSETEAFF
TRBJ2-7,TRBD1,TRBV19,once,TGTGCCAGTAGTCGAAAGGGACAGGGAAATCTACTCGCCTACGAGCAGTACTTC,CASSRKGQGNLLAYEQYF
TRBJ1-1,TRBD1,TRBV30,-,TGTGCCTGGGGATCGGACAGGGGAAACACTGAAGCTTTCTTT,CAWGSDRGNTEAFF
TRBJ1-1,TRBD1,TRBV3-1/TRBV3-2,-,TGTGCCAGCAGCCAAGATTCCACCCGGGGACAGGGGGTTCTCTTT,CASSQDSTRGQGVLF
TRBJ2-1,TRBD1,TRBV7-2,once,TGTGCCAGCAGCCTGGGGGACAGCGAATACAATGAGCAGTTCTTC,CASSLGDSEYNEQFF
TRBJ2-5,-,TRBV18,-,TGTGCCAGCTCACCACCGGGGCAGTTCCAAGAGACCCAGTACTTC,CASSPPGQFQETQYF
TRBJ2-1,TRBD2,TRBV18,-,TGTGCCAGCTCACATACCGGGGCTAGCGGGGGCTACAATGAGCAGTTCTTC,CASSHTGASGGYNEQFF
TRBJ2-5,-,TRBV5-5,once,TGTGCCAGCAGCTTGGCCCCTTTACAAGAGACCCAGTACTTC,CASSLAPLQETQYF
TRBJ1-2,-,TRBV19,-,TGTGCCAGTAGTATATCAACTCTCTATGGCTACACCTTC,CASSISTLYGYTF